This TCR beta chain appears in the sequencing data of a study of cytomegalovirus exposure and HLA in healthy donors. Study-wide results and caveats: Testing in vitro showed a few CMV-associated chains specific for CMV antigens. Both high specificity and high sensitivity reportedly marked the classifier's diagnosis of cytomegalovirus status. Exclusion as indistinguishable affected some V segments, including TRBV6-2 and TRBV6-3.

Amplification used 60 Vbeta primers and 13 Jbeta primers. The table came from immunoSEQ multiplex PCR; TCRdb's copy has only in-frame clones and leaves some out. Of approximately 160,000 clones in the sample, around 79% were seen once. This CDR3 comprises 14 residues. Germline values: CDR1 SGHRS, CDR2 YFSETQ. Worth noting for this clone: Antigen unknown.

The chain recombines TRBV5-1 with TRBJ2-5; 7 nucleotides agree with TRBD1. The J call may be incorrect, as the DNA end agrees better with TRBJ2-7. This TCR came from a man aged 25-45 years in good health and CMV-seropositive. Sequencing was performed on PBMCs. The CDR3 here is CASRPGTDFPEQYF. DNA for the CDR3: TGCGCCAGCAGACCCGGGACAGACTTCCCCGAGCAGTACTTC.